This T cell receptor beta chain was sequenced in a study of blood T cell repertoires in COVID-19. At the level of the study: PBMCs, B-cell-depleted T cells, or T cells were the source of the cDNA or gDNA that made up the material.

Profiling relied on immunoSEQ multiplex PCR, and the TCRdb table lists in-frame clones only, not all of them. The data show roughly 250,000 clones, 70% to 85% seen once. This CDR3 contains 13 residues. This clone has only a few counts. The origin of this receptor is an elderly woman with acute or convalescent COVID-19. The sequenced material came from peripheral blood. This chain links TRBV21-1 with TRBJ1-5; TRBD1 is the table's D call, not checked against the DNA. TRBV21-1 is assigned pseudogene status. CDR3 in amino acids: CASSAGGFQPQHF. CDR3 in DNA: TGTGCCAGCTCTGCAGGGGGCTTTCAGCCCCAGCATTTT.